The 20 T cell receptor beta chains presented below share a single source sample, sequenced in a study of control samples from healthy donors and cancer patients (dated by TCRdb to about 2020). The protocol used for the library was the immunoSEQ multiplex PCR assay. The source is immuneACCESS, and TCRdb retained only in-frame sequences with V and J called. Part of the clones is not carried over; for the studies checked, unresolved V genes explain less than half of this, and the remainder is unexplained. This sample comprises about 80,000 clones, about nine tenths of them detected only once. The ten largest clonotypes hold 5.5% to 7% of the sample. The sample taken for sequencing was blood. The receptors derive from a man aged 50 to 60 in good health.

For this clone: Other DNA sequences in this specimen translate into the identical CDR3. V is TRBV6-5 and J is TRBJ1-1, with no clear D. The CDR3 totals 13 residues. The V gene's germline CDR1 is MNHEY and CDR2 SVGAGI. The V and J ends lost 5 bases and 1 base respectively, with 8 bases between them. CDR3 sequence (DNA): TGTGCCAGCAGTCAGCGACAGAACACTGAAGCTTTCTTT. It is translated as CASSQRQNTEAFF.

The chain employs TRBV29-1 and TRBJ2-1; D gene unclear. The CDR3 loop spans 15 amino acids. Trimming took off 8 bases at V and 0 bases at J, with 17 bases between the two ends. CDR1 SQVTM and CDR2 ANQGSEA come from the germline V gene. The CDR3 sequence is CSTSTGLSSYNEQFF. CDR3 coding DNA: TGCAGCACATCGACCGGGTTGAGCTCCTACAATGAGCAGTTCTTC.

The V call is TRBV6-5, the J call TRBJ1-6; D is undetermined. With 7 bases removed from V and 5 bases from J, the gap between germline ends came to 15 bases. Germline-derived CDR1 and CDR2 are MNHEY and SVGAGI. The CDR3 covers 15 residues. The chain's CDR3 is CASTFGEHHNSPLHF. In DNA form, the CDR3 reads TGTGCCAGCACCTTCGGGGAACACCATAATTCACCCCTCCACTTT.

This clone has only one observation. The J gene is TRBJ1-5, the V gene TRBV6-4, with 8 bases aligning to TRBD1. This CDR3 region has 17 residues. The germline CDR1 and CDR2 sequences are MRHNA and SNTAGT. Trimming at V came to 6 bases and at J to 7 bases, leaving 17 bases not matched to a gene. CDR3: CASSTPLRQGLWQPQHF. DNA of the CDR3: TGTGCCAGCAGCACACCTTTAAGACAGGGGTTATGGCAGCCCCAGCATTTT.

This clone was recorded once. The chain carries TRBV3-1 (or the pseudogene TRBV3-2) and TRBJ1-2, with D uncertain. Trimming removed 0 bases at V and 8 bases at J, with 16 bases between. Germline V gives CDR1 LGHDT, CDR2 YNNKEL (reference sequence). There are 15 residues in the CDR3. The CDR3 is CASSQDWTGILGYTF. The DNA of the CDR3 is TGTGCCAGCAGCCAAGATTGGACGGGGATTCTGGGCTACACCTTC.

The chain couples TRBV7-7 to TRBJ2-5, with TRBD1 matching over 12 bases. CDR1 and CDR2 from the germline V gene are SSHAT and FNYEAQ (reference sequence). V dropped 5 bases and J dropped 5; count of bases not matched to a gene: 6. This CDR3 is 15 amino acids long. CDR3 in DNA: TGTGCCAGCAGCCCGGGACAGGGGGCCGGGGAGACCCAGTACTTC. It encodes CASSPGQGAGETQYF.

The genes are TRBV24-1 and TRBJ2-7, with 7 bases matching TRBD1. In germline, CDR1 is KGHDR, CDR2 SFDVKD. CDR3 size: 14 residues. V was clipped by 3 bases and J by 5 bases; unmatched bases: 6. The CDR3 here is CATSDPDRWDEQYF. CDR3 nucleotide sequence: TGTGCCACCAGTGATCCGGACAGGTGGGACGAGCAGTACTTC.

V is TRBV6-5 and J is TRBJ1-1, with TRBD1 matching over 8 bases. V dropped 5 bases and J dropped 5; count of bases not matched to a gene: 7. Germline V gives CDR1 MNHEY, CDR2 SVGAGI. The CDR3 extends over 14 amino acids. CDR3 in amino acids: CASSTRGLWTEAFF. The CDR3 DNA reads as TGTGCCAGCAGTACCAGGGGGCTTTGGACTGAAGCTTTCTTT.

This chain links TRBV19 with TRBJ2-3, with 7 bases identical to TRBD2. The CDR3 spans 16 residues. J gave up 1 base and V 5 bases, and 9 bases lay outside the gene matches. CDR1 and CDR2 (germline): LNHDA, SQIVND (reference sequence). The CDR3 region has the DNA TGTGCCAGTAGTCCATGGCGGGGGACCCGCACAGATACGCAGTATTTT. Amino acids: CASSPWRGTRTDTQYF.

V gene TRBV19 combines with J gene TRBJ2-6; D unresolved. The V end lost 7 bases, the J end lost 0 bases, and 22 bases lay between the germline ends. There are 19 residues in the CDR3. CDR1 LNHDA and CDR2 SQIVND come from the germline V gene (reference sequence). The CDR3 nucleotides read TGTGCCAGTACCCCCTCGGGCAGGTCGACACACTCTGGGGCCAACGTCCTGACTTTC. Its translation: CASTPSGRSTHSGANVLTF.

The chain uses TRBV9 and TRBJ1-5; D is possibly TRBD1 (5 bases). Trimming cost V 0 bases and J 5 bases, with 12 bases left between them. CDR3 length: 15 amino acids. Germline lookup yields CDR1 SGDLS and CDR2 YYNGEE. The CDR3, as DNA: TGTGCCAGCAGCGTAGATGGGGGAGGGGATCAGCCCCAGCATTTT. Its protein product is CASSVDGGGDQPQHF.

The chain has TRBV30 and TRBJ1-6; D may be TRBD1 (5 bases). V lost 5 bases and J 9 bases, leaving 14 bases between the germline ends. This CDR3 spans 13 amino acids. Per germline, CDR1 GTSNPN and CDR2 SVGIG (reference sequence). DNA for the CDR3: TGTGCCTGGCTCCGCAGGGAAGGTTCACCCCTCCACTTT. Its translation is CAWLRREGSPLHF.

This chain joins TRBV5-4 and TRBJ2-2; 8 bases are a match to TRBD2. CDR1 and CDR2 from the germline V gene are SGHNT and YYREEE (reference sequence). The CDR3 is 15 residues long. The junction had 4 bases not matched to a gene; V was cut back by 1 base and J by 5 bases. The CDR3 region has the DNA TGTGCCAGCAGCTTGAGGGCTAGCGGGACCGGGGAGCTGTTTTTT. Protein product: CASSLRASGTGELFF.

The CDR3 here is CAWSVRASTDTQYF. CDR3 in DNA: TGTGCCTGGAGTGTACGGGCAAGCACAGATACGCAGTATTTT. The chain is built from TRBV30 and TRBJ2-3, with D uncertain. This CDR3 spans 14 amino acids. The V and J ends lost 0 bases and 0 bases respectively, with 7 bases between them. From germline, CDR1 is GTSNPN and CDR2 SVGIG (reference sequence). Full variable domain (rest looked up from reference TRBV30 and TRBJ2-3): SQTIHQWPATLVQPVGSPLSLECTVEGTSNPNLYWYRQAAGRGLQLLFYSVGIGQISSEVPQNLSASRPQDRQFILSSKKLLLSDSGFYLCAWSVRASTDTQYFGPGTRLTVL.

The chain couples TRBV27 to TRBJ2-7; no reliable D call. The V gene lost 10 bases and the J gene lost 3 bases, with 10 bases spanning the gap. The germline gives CDR1 MNHEY, CDR2 SMNVEV (reference sequence). CDR3 length: 11 amino acids. The CDR3 bases are TGTGCCACTTCGTACGGCTACGAGCAGTACTTC. This encodes CATSYGYEQYF.

This clone came up once. The CDR3 here is CASSYNYGYTF. The CDR3 DNA is TGTGCCAGCAGTTACAACTATGGCTACACCTTC. The rearrangement uses TRBV6-6 and TRBJ1-2; no clear D. Trimming shortened V by 2 bases and J by 2 bases, and 0 bases separated the two germline ends. Germline CDR1 is MNHNY and CDR2 is SVGAGI (reference sequence). The CDR3 consists of 11 residues.

The rearrangement links TRBV25-1 to TRBJ1-1; no clear D gene. Per germline, CDR1 MGHDK and CDR2 SYGVNS. This CDR3 region has 13 residues. Trimming took 3 bases from V and 4 from J, leaving 9 bases between them. CDR3 nucleotide sequence: TGTGCCAGCAGTGACCCCATTTCCACTGAAGCTTTCTTT. Encoded protein: CASSDPISTEAFF.

This clone was observed a single time. This sequence joins TRBV10-3 and TRBJ2-4; D might be TRBD1 (6 bases). This CDR3 spans 13 amino acids. Germline V gives CDR1 ENHRY, CDR2 SYGVKD. The V end lost 4 bases, the J end lost 8 bases, and 12 bases lay between the germline ends. The CDR3 nucleotides are TGTGCCATCAGTGTGAACAGGGAAGACATTCAGTACTTC. It is translated as CAISVNREDIQYF.

The rearrangement joins TRBV29-1 to TRBJ2-4; maybe TRBD2 (5 bases). The CDR3 runs 11 residues. Trimming removed 6 bases from V and 4 bases from J, with 7 bases in between. Germline CDR1 reads SQVTM; CDR2 reads ANQGSEA. The chain's CDR3 is CSVGEKNIQYF. In nucleotides, the CDR3 is TGCAGCGTCGGGGAGAAAAACATTCAGTACTTC.

The chain links TRBV29-1 to TRBJ1-2; TRBD1 is a possible D gene (6 bases). Germline assignment: CDR1 SQVTM and CDR2 ANQGSEA. The V and J ends lost 0 bases and 5 bases respectively, with 13 bases between them. The CDR3 is made up of 14 amino acids. In DNA form, the CDR3 reads TGCAGCGTTGAAGATATAGGACAGCGATATGGCTACACCTTC. Translation gives CSVEDIGQRYGYTF.